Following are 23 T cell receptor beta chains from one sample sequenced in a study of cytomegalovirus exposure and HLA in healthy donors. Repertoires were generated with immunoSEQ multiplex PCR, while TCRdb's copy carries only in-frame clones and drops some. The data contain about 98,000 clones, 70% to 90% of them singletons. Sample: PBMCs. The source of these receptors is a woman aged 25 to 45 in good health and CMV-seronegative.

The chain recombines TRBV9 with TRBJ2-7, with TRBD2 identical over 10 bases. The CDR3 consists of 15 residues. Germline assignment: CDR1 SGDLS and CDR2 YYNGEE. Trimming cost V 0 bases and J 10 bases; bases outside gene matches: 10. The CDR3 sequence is CASSVEASGSIAQYF. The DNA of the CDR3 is TGTGCCAGCAGCGTAGAGGCTAGCGGGAGTATAGCCCAGTACTTC.

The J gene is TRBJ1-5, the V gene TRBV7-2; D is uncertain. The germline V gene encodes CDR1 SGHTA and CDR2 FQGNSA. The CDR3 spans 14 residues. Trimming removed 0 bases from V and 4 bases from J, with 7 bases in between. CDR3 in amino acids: CASSLATVNQPQHF. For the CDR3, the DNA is TGTGCCAGCAGCTTAGCAACAGTTAATCAGCCCCAGCATTTT.

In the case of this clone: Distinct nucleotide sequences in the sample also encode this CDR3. CDR3 bases: TGTGCCAGCCGGGACAGCCGATACCAAGAGACCCAGTACTTC. This translates into CASRDSRYQETQYF. The V call is TRBV2, the J call TRBJ2-5; TRBD1 agrees at 7 bases. V was pared by 8 bases and J by 0 bases, with 6 bases of the junction left unmatched. CDR3 length: 14 amino acids. Per the germline V gene, CDR1 is SNHLY and CDR2 is FYNNEI.

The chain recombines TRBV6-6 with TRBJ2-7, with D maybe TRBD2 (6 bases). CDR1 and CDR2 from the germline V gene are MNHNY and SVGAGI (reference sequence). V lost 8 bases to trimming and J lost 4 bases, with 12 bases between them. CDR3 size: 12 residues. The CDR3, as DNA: TGTGCCAGCGGAGGGTTTTGGTACGAGCAGTACTTC. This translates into CASGGFWYEQYF.

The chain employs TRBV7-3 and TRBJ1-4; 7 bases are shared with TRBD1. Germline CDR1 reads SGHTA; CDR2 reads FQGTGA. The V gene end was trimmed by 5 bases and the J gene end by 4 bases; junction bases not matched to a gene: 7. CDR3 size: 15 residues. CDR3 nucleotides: TGTGCCAGCAGCGCGTCAGGGGGGAGTAATGAAAAACTGTTTTTT. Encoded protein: CASSASGGSNEKLFF.

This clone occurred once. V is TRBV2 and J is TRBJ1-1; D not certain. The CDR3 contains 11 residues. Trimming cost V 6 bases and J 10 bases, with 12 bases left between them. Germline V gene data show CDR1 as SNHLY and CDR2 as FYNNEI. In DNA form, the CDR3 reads TGTGCCAGCAGCCGGGCTGGAGGAGCTTTCTTT. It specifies CASSRAGGAFF.

The CDR3 coding sequence is TGTGCCAGCAGCCCAGCCCTTGGTGCGGGAGTCTCCTACGAGCAGTACTTC. Translation: CASSPALGAGVSYEQYF. The chain recombines TRBV9 with TRBJ2-7; 7 bases are shared with TRBD2. V shed 4 bases, J shed 0 bases, and the junction held 13 bases outside the gene matches. This CDR3 has 17 amino acids. CDR1 is SGDLS and CDR2 is YYNGEE in the germline V gene.

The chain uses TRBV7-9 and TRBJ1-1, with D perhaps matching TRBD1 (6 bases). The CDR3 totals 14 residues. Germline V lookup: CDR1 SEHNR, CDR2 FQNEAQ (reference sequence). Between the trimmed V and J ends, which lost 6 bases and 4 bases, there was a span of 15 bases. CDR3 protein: CASSLVGAGTEAFF. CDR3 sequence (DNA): TGTGCCAGCAGTCTAGTGGGGGCCGGCACTGAAGCTTTCTTT. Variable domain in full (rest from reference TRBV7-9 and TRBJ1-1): DTGVSQNPRHKITKRGQNVTFRCDPISEHNRLYWYRQTLGQGPEFLTYFQNEAQLEKSRLLSDRFSAERPKGSFSTLEIQRTEQGDSAMYLCASSLVGAGTEAFFGQGTRLTVV.

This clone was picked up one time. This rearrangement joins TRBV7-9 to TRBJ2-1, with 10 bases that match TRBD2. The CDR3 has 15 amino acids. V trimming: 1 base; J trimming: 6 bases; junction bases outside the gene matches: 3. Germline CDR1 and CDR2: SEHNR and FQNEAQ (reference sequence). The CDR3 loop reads CASSLGLAGVNEQFF. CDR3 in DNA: TGTGCCAGCAGCTTAGGGCTAGCGGGGGTCAATGAGCAGTTCTTC. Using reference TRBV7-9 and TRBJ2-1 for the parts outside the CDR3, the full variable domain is DTGVSQNPRHKITKRGQNVTFRCDPISEHNRLYWYRQTLGQGPEFLTYFQNEAQLEKSRLLSDRFSAERPKGSFSTLEIQRTEQGDSAMYLCASSLGLAGVNEQFFGPGTRLTVL.

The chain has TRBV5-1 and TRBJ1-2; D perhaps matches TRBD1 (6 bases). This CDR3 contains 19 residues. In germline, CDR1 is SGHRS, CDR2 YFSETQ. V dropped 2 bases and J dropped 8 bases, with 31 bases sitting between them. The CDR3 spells CASSFYALSVNGGANGYTF. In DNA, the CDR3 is TGCGCCAGCAGCTTTTATGCCCTCTCTGTAAACGGGGGGGCAAACGGCTACACCTTC.

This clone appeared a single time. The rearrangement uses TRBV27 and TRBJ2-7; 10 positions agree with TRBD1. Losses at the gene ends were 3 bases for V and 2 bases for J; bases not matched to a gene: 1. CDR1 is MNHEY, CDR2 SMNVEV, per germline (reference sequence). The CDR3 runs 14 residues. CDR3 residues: CASSLGTGAYEQYF. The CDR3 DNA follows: TGTGCCAGCAGTTTGGGGACAGGGGCCTACGAGCAGTACTTC.

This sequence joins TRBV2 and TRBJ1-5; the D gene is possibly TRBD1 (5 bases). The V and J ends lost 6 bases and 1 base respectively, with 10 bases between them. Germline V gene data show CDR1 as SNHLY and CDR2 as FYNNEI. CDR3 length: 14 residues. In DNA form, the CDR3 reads TGTGCCAGCAGGGCAGGGTTCAGCAATCAGCCCCAGCATTTT. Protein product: CASRAGFSNQPQHF.

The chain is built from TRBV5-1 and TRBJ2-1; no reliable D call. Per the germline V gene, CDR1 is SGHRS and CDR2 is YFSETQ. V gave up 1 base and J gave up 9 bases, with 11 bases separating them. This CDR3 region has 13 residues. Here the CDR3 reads CASSLSVSGEQFF. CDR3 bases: TGCGCCAGCAGCTTGAGTGTATCGGGTGAGCAGTTCTTC.

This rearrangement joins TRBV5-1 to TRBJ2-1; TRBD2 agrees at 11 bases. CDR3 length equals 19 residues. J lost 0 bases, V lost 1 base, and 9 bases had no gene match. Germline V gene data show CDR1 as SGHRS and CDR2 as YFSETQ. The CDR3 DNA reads TGCGCCAGCAGCTTGTACCCTAGCGGGGGGACGAGCTCCTACAATGAGCAGTTCTTC. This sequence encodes CASSLYPSGGTSSYNEQFF.

Written as DNA, the CDR3 is TGCAGCGTTGCACAGGGTACCAATCAGCCCCAGCATTTT. It is translated as CSVAQGTNQPQHF. The chain couples TRBV29-1 to TRBJ1-5; perhaps TRBD1 as D (6 bases). Deletions cut 4 bases from V and 3 bases from J, with 10 bases between. Germline-derived CDR1 and CDR2 are SQVTM and ANQGSEA. The CDR3 totals 13 residues.

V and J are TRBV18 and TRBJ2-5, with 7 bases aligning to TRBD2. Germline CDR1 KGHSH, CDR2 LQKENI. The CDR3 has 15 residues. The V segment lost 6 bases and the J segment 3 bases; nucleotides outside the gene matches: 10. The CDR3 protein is CASSASGGWEETQYF. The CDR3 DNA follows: TGTGCCAGCTCGGCTAGCGGTGGCTGGGAAGAGACCCAGTACTTC.

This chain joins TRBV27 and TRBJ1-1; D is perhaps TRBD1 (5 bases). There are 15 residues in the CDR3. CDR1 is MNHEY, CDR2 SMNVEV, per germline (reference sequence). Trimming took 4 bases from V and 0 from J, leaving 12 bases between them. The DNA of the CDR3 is TGTGCCAGCAGTTGGGGCAGGGCAGTGAACACTGAAGCTTTCTTT. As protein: CASSWGRAVNTEAFF.

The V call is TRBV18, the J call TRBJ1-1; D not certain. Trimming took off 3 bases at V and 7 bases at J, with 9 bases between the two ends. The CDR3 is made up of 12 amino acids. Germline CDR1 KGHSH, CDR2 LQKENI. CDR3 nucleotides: TGTGCCAGCTCACCCCCCATCGGTGAAGCTTTCTTT. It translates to CASSPPIGEAFF.

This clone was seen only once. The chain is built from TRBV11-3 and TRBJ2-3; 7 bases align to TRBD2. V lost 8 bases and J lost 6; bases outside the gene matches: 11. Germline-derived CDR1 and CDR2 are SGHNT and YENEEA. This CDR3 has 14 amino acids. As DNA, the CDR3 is TGTGCCAGCTCGCGGGCCCCCGGGGGGGATACGCAGTATTTT. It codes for CASSRAPGGDTQYF.

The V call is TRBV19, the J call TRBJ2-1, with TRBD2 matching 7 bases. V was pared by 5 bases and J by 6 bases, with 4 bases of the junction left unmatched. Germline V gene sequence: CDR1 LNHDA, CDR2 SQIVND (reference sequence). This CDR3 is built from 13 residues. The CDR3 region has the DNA TGTGCCAGTAGTCAGACTAGCCTCAATGAGCAGTTCTTC. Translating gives CASSQTSLNEQFF.

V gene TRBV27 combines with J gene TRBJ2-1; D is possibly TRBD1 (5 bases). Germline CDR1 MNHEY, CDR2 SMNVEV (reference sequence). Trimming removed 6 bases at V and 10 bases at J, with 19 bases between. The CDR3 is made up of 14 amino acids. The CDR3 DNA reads TGTGCCAGCAGGCTCCTTCAAGGGGCAGGGGAGCAGTTCTTC. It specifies CASRLLQGAGEQFF.

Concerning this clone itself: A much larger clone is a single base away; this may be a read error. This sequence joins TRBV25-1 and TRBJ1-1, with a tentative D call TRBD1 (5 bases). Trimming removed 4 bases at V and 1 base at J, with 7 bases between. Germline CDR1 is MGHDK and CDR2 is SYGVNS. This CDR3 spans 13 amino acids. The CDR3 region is CASSATGNTEAFF. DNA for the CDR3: TGTGCCAGCAGTGCTACAGGGAACACTGAAGCTTTCTTT.

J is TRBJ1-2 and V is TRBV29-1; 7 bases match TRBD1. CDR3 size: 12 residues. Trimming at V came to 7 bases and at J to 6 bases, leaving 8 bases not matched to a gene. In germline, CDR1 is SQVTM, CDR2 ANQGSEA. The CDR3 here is CSANPGGDGYTF. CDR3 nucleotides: TGCAGCGCGAATCCAGGGGGTGATGGCTACACCTTC.